This TCR beta chain originates from a study of CD4 T cells in relation to SARS-CoV-2 and coronaviruses. At the level of the study: No peptide or an HIV-1 Nef peptide pool served as negative control.

A note on this clone: The antigen is unknown.

Trimming removed 4 bases at V and 0 bases at J, with 21 bases between. The CDR3 length is 18 residues. The V gene's germline CDR1 is LNHDA and CDR2 SQIVND (reference sequence). This table comes from immunoSEQ multiplex PCR, and its TCRdb copy is limited to in-frame clones, with some not included. Of some 29,000 clones in the sample, 60% to 85% were seen once. Unexposed donor CD4+ T cells date from 2011-2018, before the COVID-19 pandemic. The cells were cultured for around ten days before CD4+ T cells were isolated. The TCR comes from a human donor in good health. V and J are TRBV19 and TRBJ1-1; D perhaps matches TRBD1 (5 bases). The sample taken for sequencing was CD4+ T cells from PBMCs, cultured in vitro. The CDR3 sequence: CASSKGVVGSSMNTEAFF. For the CDR3, the DNA is TGTGCCAGTAGTAAAGGGGTGGTGGGATCATCGATGAACACTGAAGCTTTCTTT.